The 26 T cell receptor beta chains listed next were all sequenced from one sample in a study of T cell responses to AZD1222 COVID-19 vaccine. TCRdb's table, derived via immunoSEQ multiplex PCR, lists solely in-frame clones and lacks some. The sample has some 170,000 clones; 90% to 95% are singletons. The sequenced sample was peripheral blood, obtained 28 days after the second dose of the MenACWY control vaccine. The receptors here all came from an adult who received the MenACWY meningococcal vaccine as a control.

The rearrangement links TRBV14 to TRBJ1-4; 7 bases line up with TRBD1. The CDR3 covers 14 residues. Germline V CDR1 and CDR2: SGHDN, FVKESK. J was trimmed by 5 bases and V by 6 bases; bases with no gene match: 6. The CDR3 DNA reads as TGTGCCAGCAGTACGACAGGGTTCAATGAAAAACTGTTTTTT. As protein: CASSTTGFNEKLFF. Together with reference TRBV14 and TRBJ1-4, the CDR3 gives the full variable domain: EAGVTQFPSHSVIEKGQTVTLRCDPISGHDNLYWYRRVMGKEIKFLLHFVKESKQDESGMPNNRFLAERTGGTYSTLKVQPAELEDSGVYFCASSTTGFNEKLFFGSGTQLSVL.

V gene TRBV13 combines with J gene TRBJ2-3; 9 bases fit TRBD1. V lost 5 bases and J lost 3; bases outside the gene matches: 6. The CDR3 length is 15 residues. Germline lookup yields CDR1 PRHDT and CDR2 FYEKMQ (reference sequence). CDR3 in amino acids: CASSPHRGRTDTQYF. CDR3 DNA sequence: TGTGCCAGCAGCCCGCACAGGGGGCGAACAGATACGCAGTATTTT. Together with reference TRBV13 and TRBJ2-3, the CDR3 gives the full variable domain: AAGVIQSPRHLIKEKRETATLKCYPIPRHDTVYWYQQGPGQDPQFLISFYEKMQSDKGSIPDRFSAQQFSDYHSELNMSSLELGDSALYFCASSPHRGRTDTQYFGPGTRLTVL.

The chain couples TRBV18 to TRBJ1-1, with TRBD1 as a possible D gene (5 bases). The CDR3 covers 13 residues. Per germline, CDR1 KGHSH and CDR2 LQKENI. V lost 0 bases and J lost 12, with 14 bases in between. In DNA, the CDR3 is TGTGCCAGCTCACCACCGGTGGGGCAGGAGTCTTTCTTT. Translating gives CASSPPVGQESFF.

The chain recombines TRBV4-3 with TRBJ1-1, with TRBD1 identical over 7 bases. The CDR3 covers 15 residues. In germline, CDR1 is LGHNA, CDR2 YSLEER. Trimming cost V 1 base and J 1 base; bases outside gene matches: 3. The CDR3 sequence: CASSQGGTANTEAFF. The CDR3 nucleotides are TGCGCCAGCAGCCAAGGTGGGACAGCGAACACTGAAGCTTTCTTT.

The chain uses TRBV6-5 and TRBJ1-3, with D unresolved. The CDR3 loop spans 12 amino acids. Trimming stripped 4 bases from V and 9 bases from J, with 10 bases between. Germline V gives CDR1 MNHEY, CDR2 SVGAGI. In DNA form, the CDR3 reads TGTGCCAGCAGTTCTCCGTCGGGCACCATATATTTT. Protein: CASSSPSGTIYF.

The rearrangement links TRBV28 to TRBJ1-1, with 11 bases that match TRBD1. The CDR3 is made up of 16 amino acids. Germline V gene data show CDR1 as MDHEN and CDR2 as SYDVKM. The V gene end was trimmed by 8 bases and the J gene end by 3 bases; junction bases not matched to a gene: 11. The DNA of the CDR3 is TGTGCCAGCCACTCAGGGACAGGGGGGGCGGACACTGAAGCTTTCTTT. It is translated as CASHSGTGGADTEAFF.

V is TRBV30 and J is TRBJ2-3, with D possibly being TRBD1 (6 bases). V gave up 2 bases and J gave up 4 bases, with 22 bases separating them. The CDR3 spans 17 residues. In germline, CDR1 is GTSNPN, CDR2 SVGIG (reference sequence). For the CDR3, the DNA is TGTGCCTGGAGTTTCTCCACTACAGGGTTTTCGGCAGATACGCAGTATTTT. It codes for CAWSFSTTGFSADTQYF.

The chain employs TRBV5-8 and TRBJ1-5; 8 bases match TRBD1. J lost 8 bases, V lost 4 bases, and 2 bases had no gene match. Germline-derived CDR1 and CDR2 are SGHTS and YDEGEE. This CDR3 spans 12 amino acids. The CDR3 spells CASSKDREPQHF. DNA for the CDR3: TGTGCCAGCAGCAAGGACAGGGAGCCCCAGCATTTT. The full variable domain, with the rest looked up from reference TRBV5-8 and TRBJ1-5, is EAGVTQSPTHLIKTRGQQATLRCSPISGHTSVYWYQQALGLGLQFLLWYDEGEERNRGNFPPRFSGRQFPNYSSELNVNALELEDSALYLCASSKDREPQHFGDGTRLSIL.

The chain is built from TRBV12-3 or TRBV12-4 and TRBJ1-1, with TRBD1 matching over 10 bases. With V trimmed by 5 bases and J by 6 bases, 3 bases remained unmatched. CDR3 length: 13 residues. CDR3 nucleotides: TGTGCCAGCAGTCAAGGGACAGGGGCTGAAGCTTTCTTT. Protein product: CASSQGTGAEAFF.

The CDR3, as DNA: TGTGCCAGCAGCCCTACGGACAGGGTATACGAGCAGTACTTC. It yields the protein CASSPTDRVYEQYF. The chain uses TRBV7-2 and TRBJ2-7; TRBD1 matches 8 bases. V lost 5 bases and J lost 4; bases outside the gene matches: 7. Germline V gene data show CDR1 as SGHTA and CDR2 as FQGNSA. The CDR3 totals 14 residues. The variable domain in full, with the rest retrieved from reference TRBV7-2 and TRBJ2-7, is GAGVSQSPSNKVTEKGKDVELRCDPISGHTALYWYRQSLGQGLEFLIYFQGNSAPDKSGLPSDRFSAERTGGSVSTLTIQRTQQEDSAVYLCASSPTDRVYEQYFGPGTRLTVT.

This chain uses TRBV10-2 with TRBJ2-7, with 8 bases identical to TRBD1. The CDR3 totals 13 residues. Per the germline V gene, CDR1 is WSHSY and CDR2 is SAAADI. V shed 9 bases, J shed 2 bases, and the junction held 6 bases outside the gene matches. The CDR3 is CASTGTGPYEQYF. The DNA of the CDR3 is TGCGCCAGTACCGGGACAGGACCCTACGAGCAGTACTTC.

The rearrangement joins TRBV5-1 to TRBJ1-3, with D tentatively TRBD1 (6 bases). Trimming removed 8 bases at V and 3 bases at J, with 15 bases between. The CDR3 has 14 residues. Germline V gives CDR1 SGHRS, CDR2 YFSETQ. The CDR3, as DNA: TGCGCCAGGAAAGGGGGGGCAGGTGGAAACACCATATATTTT. Amino acids: CARKGGAGGNTIYF.

The V and J genes are TRBV5-5 and TRBJ1-5, with D uncertain. This CDR3 comprises 14 residues. The V and J ends lost 2 bases and 3 bases respectively, with 9 bases between them. The germline V gene has CDR1 SGHKS and CDR2 YYEKEE (reference sequence). CDR3 loop: CASSLGDTNQPQHF. The CDR3, as DNA: TGTGCCAGCAGCTTAGGAGATACCAATCAGCCCCAGCATTTT.

The V gene is TRBV2, the J gene TRBJ1-6; tentative D call: TRBD1 (5 bases). Germline lookup yields CDR1 SNHLY and CDR2 FYNNEI. The V and J ends lost 3 bases and 6 bases respectively, with 12 bases between them. The CDR3 spans 15 residues. CDR3 sequence reads: CASSEQRQSNSPLHF. CDR3 DNA: TGTGCCAGCAGTGAGCAGCGACAGAGTAATTCACCCCTCCACTTT. Combining the CDR3 with reference TRBV2 and TRBJ1-6 gives the whole variable domain EPEVTQTPSHQVTQMGQEVILRCVPISNHLYFYWYRQILGQKVEFLVSFYNNEISEKSEIFDDQFSVERPDGSNFTLKIRSTKLEDSAMYFCASSEQRQSNSPLHFGNGTRLTVT.

This clone has only one observation. The chain carries TRBV3-1 (or the pseudogene TRBV3-2) and TRBJ1-2; tentatively, D is TRBD1 (5 bases). Germline V CDR1 and CDR2: LGHDT, YNNKEL (reference sequence). The CDR3 is 15 amino acids. Trimming removed 0 bases from V and 4 bases from J, with 12 bases in between. Here the CDR3 DNA reads TGTGCCAGCAGCCAAGATCACGACAGTCCCTATGGCTACACCTTC. Protein product: CASSQDHDSPYGYTF.

The chain recombines TRBV7-6 with TRBJ2-5; 10 nucleotides align to TRBD1. The V gene end was trimmed by 2 bases and the J gene end by 4 bases; junction bases not matched to a gene: 1. This CDR3 is built from 14 residues. CDR1 and CDR2 (germline): SGHVS, FNYEAQ. This chain's CDR3 is CASSLWTGGETQYF. DNA of the CDR3: TGTGCCAGCAGCTTATGGACAGGGGGAGAGACCCAGTACTTC.

This chain's CDR3 is CASSSRTGNHGYTF. CDR3 DNA: TGTGCCAGCAGCTCTCGGACGGGGAACCATGGCTACACCTTC. J is TRBJ1-2 and V is TRBV7-2; D call uncertain. The CDR3 is made up of 14 amino acids. Trimming removed 4 bases at V and 6 bases at J, with 15 bases between. CDR1 is SGHTA, CDR2 FQGNSA, per germline.

The rearrangement uses TRBV5-1 and TRBJ1-5; D may be TRBD1 (6 bases). Germline values: CDR1 SGHRS, CDR2 YFSETQ. The V and J ends lost 1 base and 1 base respectively, with 6 bases between them. The CDR3 loop spans 14 amino acids. The CDR3: CASSLTGSNQPQHF. CDR3 DNA: TGCGCCAGCAGCTTGACAGGGAGCAATCAGCCCCAGCATTTT.

This sequence joins TRBV4-2 and TRBJ1-4; D is unclear. The CDR3 extends over 15 amino acids. V was clipped by 1 base and J by 5 bases, with 11 bases between them. Germline V gives CDR1 LGHNA, CDR2 YNFKEQ. CDR3 in DNA: TGTGCCAGCAGCCAAGTCGCCCAGAAGAATGAAAAACTGTTTTTT. This encodes CASSQVAQKNEKLFF.

This clone was detected once. The J gene is TRBJ2-7, the V gene TRBV19, with TRBD2 matching over 7 bases. Germline CDR1 and CDR2: LNHDA and SQIVND (reference sequence). Unmatched junction bases numbered 11, after V lost 3 bases and J lost 0 bases. The CDR3 totals 17 residues. CDR3 DNA: TGTGCCAGTAGTATCGGGAGGCAGTTGGCCACCTCCTACGAGCAGTACTTC. Translation gives CASSIGRQLATSYEQYF. Full variable domain (missing parts from reference TRBV19 and TRBJ2-7): DGGITQSPKYLFRKEGQNVTLSCEQNLNHDAMYWYRQDPGQGLRLIYYSQIVNDFQKGDIAEGYSVSREKKESFPLTVTSAQKNPTAFYLCASSIGRQLATSYEQYFGPGTRLTVT.

This clone was recorded once. This rearrangement joins TRBV7-2 to TRBJ1-2; no firm D call. This CDR3 contains 15 residues. CDR1 is SGHTA and CDR2 is FQGNSA in the germline V gene. Trimming cost V 5 bases and J 6 bases, with 19 bases left between them. DNA of the CDR3: TGTGCCAGCAGCAAAGAGGGAGGGTTAAGCAATGGCTACACCTTC. The encoded protein is CASSKEGGLSNGYTF.

The chain combines TRBV2 with TRBJ1-1; D is perhaps TRBD1 (6 bases). V was clipped by 5 bases and J by 1 base, with 8 bases between them. CDR3 length: 13 amino acids. Germline V gene data show CDR1 as SNHLY and CDR2 as FYNNEI. CDR3 in amino acids: CASSLQGNTEAFF. CDR3 sequence (DNA): TGTGCCAGCAGTTTACAGGGGAACACTGAAGCTTTCTTT.

The CDR3: CASSMGGRGGYEQYF. For the CDR3, the DNA is TGTGCCAGTAGTATGGGGGGGCGCGGTGGCTACGAGCAGTACTTC. This chain joins TRBV19 and TRBJ2-7; D might be TRBD2 (7 bases). This CDR3 has 15 amino acids. The V and J ends lost 3 bases and 3 bases respectively, with 15 bases between them. From germline, CDR1 is LNHDA and CDR2 SQIVND (reference sequence).

The V call is TRBV28, the J call TRBJ1-3; 7 nucleotides match TRBD1. V was pared by 4 bases and J by 8 bases, with 8 bases of the junction left unmatched. CDR1 is MDHEN, CDR2 SYDVKM, per germline. This CDR3 is 14 amino acids long. The CDR3 nucleotides are TGTGCCAGCAGTTCAAGGGGGCTAGGGGACACCATATATTTT. Translated: CASSSRGLGDTIYF.

The genes are TRBV4-1 and TRBJ2-1, with TRBD1 as a possible D gene (6 bases). V was pared by 0 bases and J by 3 bases, with 9 bases between. This CDR3 contains 15 residues. The germline gives CDR1 MGHRA, CDR2 YSYEKL. The CDR3 loop reads CASSQEDSRYNEQFF. The CDR3 DNA sequence: TGCGCCAGCAGCCAAGAGGACAGCCGCTACAATGAGCAGTTCTTC.

This chain links TRBV2 with TRBJ1-2; D is unresolved. Per the germline V gene, CDR1 is SNHLY and CDR2 is FYNNEI. The CDR3 spans 11 residues. V lost 8 bases and J 0 bases, leaving 4 bases between the germline ends. The CDR3 protein is CASVANYGYTF. The CDR3 DNA is TGTGCCAGCGTAGCTAACTATGGCTACACCTTC.